This T cell receptor beta chain came from a study of blood T cell repertoires in COVID-19. Study details: Sites across the United States, Italy and Spain contributed samples from acute and convalescent COVID-19. Sample material is recorded as cDNA or gDNA derived from T cells, B-cell-depleted T cells, or PBMCs.

Trimming cost V 6 bases and J 2 bases; bases outside gene matches: 8. Germline CDR1 MGHRA, CDR2 YSYEKL. The CDR3 covers 15 residues. Seattle patient enrollment occurred during active infection, with longitudinal follow-up thereafter. How the authors handled the data: Reference gene primer amplification yielded estimated nucleated cell counts. Assay: immunoSEQ multiplex PCR; the TCRdb copy retains only in-frame clones and omits some. V and J calls and clone size are copied from that table; D and trimming were computed from the DNA. Among about 150,000 clones listed, approximately 85% were seen once. There are a few counts of this clone.

The chain carries TRBV4-1 and TRBJ2-7; 9 bases are shared with TRBD1. This clonotype originated in a man aged 80 or over with COVID-19, enrolled during active disease. Sample: peripheral blood. The CDR3, as DNA: TGCGCCAGCAGAAAGGGGTGGGACAGGGCCTACGAGCAGTACTTC. It translates to CASRKGWDRAYEQYF.